A single sample is the source of the 13 T cell receptor beta chains below, sequenced in a study of shared clonotypes between healthy human individuals. Assay used: immunoSEQ multiplex PCR; TCRdb lists only in-frame clones, some missing. The sample contains about 640,000 clones, less than 80% of which appear only once. The sequenced sample was memory CD4+ T cells sorted from blood. Described subset: CD45RA-negative fraction. The receptors originated from a woman aged 25 to 39 in good health.

This clone was seen only a few times. The CDR3 loop reads CASSPGGRGLGGNYEQYF. CDR3 nucleotide sequence: TGTGCCAGCAGCCCCGGGGGCAGGGGGCTTGGCGGGAACTACGAGCAGTACTTC. The chain is built from TRBV5-4 and TRBJ2-7; 8 bases line up with TRBD1. The CDR3 is 18 residues long. Germline-derived CDR1 and CDR2 are SGHNT and YYREEE (reference sequence). Trimming removed 4 bases from V and 3 bases from J; junction bases left unmatched: 18.

The chain links TRBV21-1 to TRBJ2-1. TRBV21-1 is assigned pseudogene status. There are 17 residues in the CDR3. CDR3 coding DNA: TGTGCCAGCAGCAAAGAGGATGTAATTAGCTCCTACAATGAGCAGTTCTTC. It encodes CASSKEDVISSYNEQFF.

The chain links TRBV6-8 to TRBJ2-2; TRBD2 is a possible D gene (6 bases). The CDR3 is made up of 19 amino acids. V was cut by 0 bases and J by 6 bases, with 23 bases left in between. The germline gives CDR1 MNHGY, CDR2 SAAAGT. This CDR3 is CASSYSNCRAGSGAGELFF. DNA for the CDR3: TGTGCCAGCAGTTACTCGAATTGTCGGGCAGGGTCGGGAGCCGGGGAGCTGTTTTTT.

The J gene is TRBJ2-7, the V gene TRBV28; 7 bases fit TRBD1. Germline values: CDR1 MDHEN, CDR2 SYDVKM. The CDR3 covers 14 residues. After removal of 4 bases from V and 7 bases from J, the junction contained 10 bases not matched to a gene. The chain's CDR3 is CASSSSGTVREQYF. The CDR3 nucleotides are TGTGCCAGCAGTTCCTCGGGGACAGTTAGAGAGCAGTACTTC.

The chain joins TRBV5-1 to TRBJ2-1; the match to TRBD2 covers 8 bases. The J segment lost 1 base and the V segment lost 4 bases, leaving 7 bases of the junction unmatched. Germline-derived CDR1 and CDR2 are SGHRS and YFSETQ. The CDR3 length is 16 residues. This chain's CDR3 is CASSPRLASSYNEQFF. In nucleotides, the CDR3 is TGCGCCAGCAGCCCGCGACTAGCGTCTTCCTACAATGAGCAGTTCTTC.

This clone was seen a handful of times. The chain is built from TRBV11-2 and TRBJ2-6; no clear D gene. CDR3 length: 14 residues. From germline, CDR1 is SGHAT and CDR2 FQNNGV. V was shortened by 4 bases and J by 2 bases, with 6 bases between the two germline ends. In DNA form, the CDR3 reads TGTGCCAGCAGCTCCCCCGCTGGGGCCAACGTCCTGACTTTC. The encoded protein is CASSSPAGANVLTF.

The chain has TRBV4-1 and TRBJ1-3; no clear D. The germline V gene encodes CDR1 MGHRA and CDR2 YSYEKL. This CDR3 is built from 15 residues. Trimming stripped 0 bases from V and 2 bases from J, with 8 bases between. The CDR3 DNA reads as TGCGCCAGCAGCCAAGAGGGGTGGGCTGGAAACACCATATATTTT. Translating it yields CASSQEGWAGNTIYF.

V and J are TRBV6-1 and TRBJ1-1, with unresolved D. CDR1 MNHNS and CDR2 SASEGT come from the germline V gene. This CDR3 has 14 residues. V dropped 1 base and J dropped 4 bases, with 10 bases sitting between them. The CDR3 region is CASSEGGRVTEAFF. CDR3 nucleotide sequence: TGTGCCAGCAGTGAAGGGGGTAGAGTCACTGAAGCTTTCTTT.

This chain connects TRBV29-1 to TRBJ2-5, with 11 bases fitting TRBD2. CDR3 length equals 15 residues. Losses at the gene ends were 1 base for V and 4 bases for J; bases not matched to a gene: 5. Germline V gene lookup returns CDR1 SQVTM and CDR2 ANQGSEA. The CDR3 is CSVEALAGVGETQYF. The CDR3 nucleotides are TGCAGCGTTGAAGCACTAGCGGGAGTTGGAGAGACCCAGTACTTC.

The chain uses TRBV2 and TRBJ1-1; TRBD1 agrees at 9 bases. J was trimmed by 11 bases and V by 6 bases; bases with no gene match: 13. Germline V gene data show CDR1 as SNHLY and CDR2 as FYNNEI. This CDR3 has 14 amino acids. CDR3 residues: CASRKGFGTGRAFF. The CDR3 DNA reads TGTGCCAGCAGGAAAGGCTTTGGGACAGGGCGCGCTTTCTTT. Complete variable domain (other parts from reference TRBV2 and TRBJ1-1): EPEVTQTPSHQVTQMGQEVILRCVPISNHLYFYWYRQILGQKVEFLVSFYNNEISEKSEIFDDQFSVERPDGSNFTLKIRSTKLEDSAMYFCASRKGFGTGRAFFGQGTRLTVV.

This chain uses TRBV19 with TRBJ1-5; D gene unclear. Trimming took 7 bases from V and 3 from J, leaving 13 bases between them. CDR1 is LNHDA, CDR2 SQIVND, per germline (reference sequence). This CDR3 has 14 amino acids. This CDR3 is CASKQGPNNQPQHF. CDR3 bases: TGTGCCAGTAAGCAAGGCCCGAACAATCAGCCCCAGCATTTT. Based on the CDR3 plus reference TRBV19 and TRBJ1-5, the full variable domain is DGGITQSPKYLFRKEGQNVTLSCEQNLNHDAMYWYRQDPGQGLRLIYYSQIVNDFQKGDIAEGYSVSREKKESFPLTVTSAQKNPTAFYLCASKQGPNNQPQHFGDGTRLSIL.

V and J are TRBV2 and TRBJ1-1; D gene unclear. The germline CDR1 and CDR2 sequences are SNHLY and FYNNEI. The CDR3 consists of 14 residues. V was cut by 3 bases and J by 7 bases, with 15 bases left in between. The CDR3 DNA reads TGTGCCAGCAGTGACGGGGTGGGATACGTTGAAGCTTTCTTT. Its protein is CASSDGVGYVEAFF.

The CDR3 DNA is TGTGCCTGGAGTCCCAGAAGGAGTTATGGCTACACCTTC. Translation: CAWSPRRSYGYTF. This chain links TRBV30 with TRBJ1-2; D unresolved. Germline V lookup: CDR1 GTSNPN, CDR2 SVGIG (reference sequence). The CDR3 spans 13 residues. Trimming left V 2 bases short and J 5 bases short, with 12 bases between.